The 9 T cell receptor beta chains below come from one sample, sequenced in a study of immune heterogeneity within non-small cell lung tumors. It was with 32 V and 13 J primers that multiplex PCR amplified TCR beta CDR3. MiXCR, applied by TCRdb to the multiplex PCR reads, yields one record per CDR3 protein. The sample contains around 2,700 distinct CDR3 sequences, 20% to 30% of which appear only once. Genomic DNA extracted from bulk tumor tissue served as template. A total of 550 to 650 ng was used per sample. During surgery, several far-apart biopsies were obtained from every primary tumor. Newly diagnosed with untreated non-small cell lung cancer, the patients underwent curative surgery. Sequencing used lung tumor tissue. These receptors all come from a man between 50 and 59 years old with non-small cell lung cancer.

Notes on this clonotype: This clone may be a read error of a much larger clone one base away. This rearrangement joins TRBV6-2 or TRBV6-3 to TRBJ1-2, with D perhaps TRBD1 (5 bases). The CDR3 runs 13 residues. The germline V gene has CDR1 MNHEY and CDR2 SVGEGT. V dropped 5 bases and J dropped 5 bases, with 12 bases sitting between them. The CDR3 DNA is TGTGCCAGCAGTAGACAGTGTCTTTATGGCTACACCTTC. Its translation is CASSRQCLYGYTF.

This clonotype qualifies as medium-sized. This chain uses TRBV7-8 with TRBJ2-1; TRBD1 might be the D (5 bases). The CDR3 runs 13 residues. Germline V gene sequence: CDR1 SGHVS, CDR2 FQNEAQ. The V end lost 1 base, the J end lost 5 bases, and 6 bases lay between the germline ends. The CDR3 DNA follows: TGTGCCAGCAGCTTAGAGGGGCACAATGAGCAGTTCTTC. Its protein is CASSLEGHNEQFF.

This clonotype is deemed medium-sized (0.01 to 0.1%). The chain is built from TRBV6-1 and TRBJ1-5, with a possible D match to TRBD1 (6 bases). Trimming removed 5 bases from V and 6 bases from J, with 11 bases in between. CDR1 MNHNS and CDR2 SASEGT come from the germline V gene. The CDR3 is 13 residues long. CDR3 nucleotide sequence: TGTGCCAGCAGTATACAGGGAGGTCAGCCCCAGCATTTT. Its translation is CASSIQGGQPQHF.

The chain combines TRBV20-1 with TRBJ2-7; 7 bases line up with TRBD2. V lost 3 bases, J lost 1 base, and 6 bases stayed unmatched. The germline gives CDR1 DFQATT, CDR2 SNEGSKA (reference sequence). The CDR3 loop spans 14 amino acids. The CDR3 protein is CSASWLAESYEQYF. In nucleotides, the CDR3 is TGCAGTGCTAGTTGGCTAGCGGAATCCTACGAGCAGTACTTC.

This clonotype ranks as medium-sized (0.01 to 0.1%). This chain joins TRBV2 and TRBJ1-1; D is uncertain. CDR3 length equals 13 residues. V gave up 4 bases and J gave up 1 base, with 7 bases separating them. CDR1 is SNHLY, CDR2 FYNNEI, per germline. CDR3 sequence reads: CASSVWGNTEAFF. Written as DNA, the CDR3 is TGTGCCAGCAGTGTCTGGGGGAACACTGAAGCTTTCTTT. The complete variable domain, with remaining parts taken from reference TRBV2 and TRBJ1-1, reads EPEVTQTPSHQVTQMGQEVILRCVPISNHLYFYWYRQILGQKVEFLVSFYNNEISEKSEIFDDQFSVERPDGSNFTLKIRSTKLEDSAMYFCASSVWGNTEAFFGQGTRLTVV.

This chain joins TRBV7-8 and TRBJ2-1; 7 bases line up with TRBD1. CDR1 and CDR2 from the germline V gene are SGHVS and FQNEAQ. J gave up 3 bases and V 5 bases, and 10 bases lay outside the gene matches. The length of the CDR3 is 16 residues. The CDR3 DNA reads TGTGCCAGCAGCCTGCCGCCCCGGGACAGCTACAATGAGCAGTTCTTC. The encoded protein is CASSLPPRDSYNEQFF.

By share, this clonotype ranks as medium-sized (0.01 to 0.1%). The CDR3 region has the DNA TGCACGCCATCAAGTCTAGCGGAGCACTACGAGCAGTACTTC. It yields the protein CTPSSLAEHYEQYF. The V gene is TRBV20-1, the J gene TRBJ2-7, with 7 bases identical to TRBD2. The CDR3 has 14 amino acids. Per germline, CDR1 DFQATT and CDR2 SNEGSKA (reference sequence).

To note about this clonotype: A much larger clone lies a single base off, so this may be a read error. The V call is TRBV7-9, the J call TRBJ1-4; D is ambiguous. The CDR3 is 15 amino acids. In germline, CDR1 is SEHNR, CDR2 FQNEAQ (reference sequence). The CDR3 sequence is CASSLNTATNEKLLF. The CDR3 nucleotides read TGTGCCAGCAGCCTAAACACAGCAACTAATGAAAAACTGCTTTTT.

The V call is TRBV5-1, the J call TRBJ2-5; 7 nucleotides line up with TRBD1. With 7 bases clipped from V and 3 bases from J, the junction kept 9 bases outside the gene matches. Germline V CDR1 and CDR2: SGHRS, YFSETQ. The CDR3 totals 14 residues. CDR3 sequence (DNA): TGCGCCAGCCGAAGGGCGCAGGGGGAAGAGACCCAGTACTTC. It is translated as CASRRAQGEETQYF.